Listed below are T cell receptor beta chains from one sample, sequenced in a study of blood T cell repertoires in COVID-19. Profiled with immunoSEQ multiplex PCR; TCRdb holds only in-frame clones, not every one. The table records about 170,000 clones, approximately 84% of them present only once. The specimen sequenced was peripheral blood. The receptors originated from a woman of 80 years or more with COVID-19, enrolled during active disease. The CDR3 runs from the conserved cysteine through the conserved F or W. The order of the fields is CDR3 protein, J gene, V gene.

cdr3_aa: CASRPQGRGANEKLFF
j_call: TRBJ1-4
v_call: TRBV28

cdr3_aa: CASKKPGLAGPTSYEQYF
j_call: TRBJ2-7
v_call: TRBV27

cdr3_aa: CASSLRQGNQPQHF
j_call: TRBJ1-5
v_call: TRBV27

cdr3_aa: CAISEPSGGFADTQYF
j_call: TRBJ2-3
v_call: TRBV10-3

cdr3_aa: CASSRDSVGTEAFF
j_call: TRBJ1-1
v_call: TRBV18

cdr3_aa: CASSAFPAAETQYF
j_call: TRBJ2-5
v_call: TRBV9

cdr3_aa: CASSRNRGTYNEQFF
j_call: TRBJ2-1
v_call: TRBV7-6

cdr3_aa: CASSYRQGNYGYTF
j_call: TRBJ1-2
v_call: TRBV7-2

cdr3_aa: CASSRTGSFNEQFF
j_call: TRBJ2-1
v_call: TRBV6-2/TRBV6-3

cdr3_aa: CASSPRRGFGEKLFF
j_call: TRBJ1-4
v_call: TRBV14

cdr3_aa: CASSFRGRAYEQYF
j_call: TRBJ2-7
v_call: TRBV27

cdr3_aa: CASSRSSGATNEKLFF
j_call: TRBJ1-4
v_call: TRBV5-1

cdr3_aa: CARTRMRCQETQYF
j_call: TRBJ2-5
v_call: TRBV28

cdr3_aa: CASSLQGAAEAFF
j_call: TRBJ1-1
v_call: TRBV4-1

cdr3_aa: CASSHSPGQGYGSLTYEQYF
j_call: TRBJ2-7
v_call: TRBV23-1

cdr3_aa: CASSSGNSYEQYF
j_call: TRBJ2-7
v_call: TRBV6-2/TRBV6-3

cdr3_aa: CASSSGLARNEQFF
j_call: TRBJ2-1
v_call: TRBV5-1

cdr3_aa: CASCRDSPRQPQHF
j_call: TRBJ1-5
v_call: TRBV2

cdr3_aa: CASSPTSGADTQYF
j_call: TRBJ2-3
v_call: TRBV18

cdr3_aa: CASSLRPGTETQYF
j_call: TRBJ2-5
v_call: TRBV5-8

cdr3_aa: CASSPLAGLSYEQYF
j_call: TRBJ2-7
v_call: TRBV7-9

cdr3_aa: CASSSPGWYTEAFF
j_call: TRBJ1-1
v_call: TRBV27

cdr3_aa: CASSDRDRAGEKLFF
j_call: TRBJ1-4
v_call: TRBV6-1